The 15 T cell receptor beta chains given below trace back to one sample, sequenced in a study of beta chain features in type 1 diabetes. Study results and caveats: Significant though moderate, a shortening of TCRB CDR3s appeared in all four CD4+ subsets of Type 1 diabetes patients.

Of the isolated RNA, all was reverse transcribed, and so the sequenced material was expressed TCRB transcripts. Produced via immunoSEQ multiplex PCR; TCRdb's table is partial and in-frame only. This table has roughly 340,000 clones, roughly 13% appearing once. No antigens are known for them. Input material: naive CD4+ T cells from blood. Every receptor here comes from a woman between 18 and 30 years old with type 1 diabetes.

The chain combines TRBV28 with TRBJ2-6; 8 nucleotides match TRBD1. CDR1 and CDR2 from the germline V gene are MDHEN and SYDVKM. The CDR3 length is 17 residues. The junction had 5 bases not matched to a gene; V was cut back by 4 bases and J by 0 bases. The CDR3 coding sequence is TGTGCCAGCAGTTATGGCAGGGGGCACTCTGGGGCCAACGTCCTGACTTTC. It encodes CASSYGRGHSGANVLTF.

The chain has TRBV7-9 and TRBJ2-5, with TRBD1 identical over 7 bases. Germline-derived CDR1 and CDR2 are SEHNR and FQNEAQ (reference sequence). The CDR3 runs 16 residues. V lost 5 bases, J lost 12 bases, and 21 bases stayed unmatched. The CDR3 DNA is TGTGCCAGCAGCCCAAGAGGGGGCCGATCTTTATTCCCAAAGTACTTC. Translation gives CASSPRGGRSLFPKYF.

The chain recombines TRBV9 with TRBJ2-2; TRBD2 aligns across 11 bases. Germline-derived CDR1 and CDR2 are SGDLS and YYNGEE. Trimming removed 0 bases from V and 4 bases from J; junction bases left unmatched: 2. The CDR3 length is 16 residues. CDR3 protein: CASSVAGTSGTGELFF. CDR3 bases: TGTGCCAGCAGCGTAGCAGGGACTAGCGGCACCGGGGAGCTGTTTTTT.

The rearrangement joins TRBV6-6 to TRBJ2-5; a weak D match, TRBD1 (6 bases). V lost 7 bases and J lost 5, with 14 bases in between. This CDR3 contains 13 residues. The germline CDR1 and CDR2 sequences are MNHNY and SVGAGI (reference sequence). CDR3 sequence: CASNSGVRETQYF. The CDR3 bases are TGTGCCAGCAATTCAGGGGTTCGGGAGACCCAGTACTTC.

The rearrangement links TRBV25-1 to TRBJ1-2; 9 bases fit TRBD1. The germline V gene has CDR1 MGHDK and CDR2 SYGVNS. The V segment lost 6 bases and the J segment 6 bases; nucleotides outside the gene matches: 8. The CDR3 consists of 14 residues. The DNA for the CDR3 is TGTGCCAGCAGACACAGGGGGCGGGATGATGGCTACACCTTC. Protein sequence: CASRHRGRDDGYTF.

V usage is TRBV29-1 and J usage is TRBJ1-2; 10 bases are a match to TRBD1. The CDR3 is 17 residues long. V lost 4 bases, J lost 5 bases, and 16 bases stayed unmatched. Germline CDR1 SQVTM, CDR2 ANQGSEA. The CDR3: CSVGSPGQGSLGYGYTF. CDR3 bases: TGCAGCGTTGGAAGCCCGGGACAGGGGTCGTTGGGGTATGGCTACACCTTC.

The gene calls are TRBV6-5 and TRBJ1-2; 7 positions agree with TRBD1. The CDR3 runs to 16 residues. Looked up from germline, CDR1 is MNHEY and CDR2 is SVGAGI. Trimming cost V 2 bases and J 6 bases; bases outside gene matches: 12. CDR3 amino acids: CASSYAWDSLGNGYTF. CDR3 coding DNA: TGTGCCAGCAGTTACGCCTGGGACAGCTTGGGTAATGGCTACACCTTC.

This clone was counted a single time. The J gene is TRBJ2-5, the V gene TRBV11-2; the D is unclear. The V gene's germline CDR1 is SGHAT and CDR2 FQNNGV. Trimming pared 5 bases from V and 2 bases from J, leaving 12 bases between. CDR3 length: 14 amino acids. CDR3 amino acids: CASSPPANQETQYF. The CDR3 nucleotides read TGTGCCAGCAGCCCCCCCGCGAATCAAGAGACCCAGTACTTC. Together with reference TRBV11-2 and TRBJ2-5, the CDR3 gives the full variable domain: EAGVAQSPRYKIIEKRQSVAFWCNPISGHATLYWYQQILGQGPKLLIQFQNNGVVDDSQLPKDRFSAERLKGVDSTLKIQPAKLEDSAVYLCASSPPANQETQYFGPGTRLLVL.

This chain joins TRBV28 and TRBJ2-1; D may be TRBD1 (6 bases). CDR1 MDHEN and CDR2 SYDVKM come from the germline V gene. Trimming cost V 6 bases and J 6 bases, with 18 bases left between them. The CDR3 consists of 15 residues. The CDR3 coding sequence is TGTGCCAGCAGGCAAACAGGGTCGGTGGTCAATGAGCAGTTCTTC. This translates into CASRQTGSVVNEQFF.

The sample holds a few counts of this clone. The chain is built from TRBV7-9 and TRBJ2-1; TRBD1 aligns across 7 bases. Trimming cost V 5 bases and J 0 bases; bases outside gene matches: 1. There are 14 residues in the CDR3. Germline CDR1 SEHNR, CDR2 FQNEAQ (reference sequence). CDR3 bases: TGTGCCAGCAGCCGGGACAGCTCCTACAATGAGCAGTTCTTC. This encodes CASSRDSSYNEQFF.

This clone has only a few counts. This chain joins TRBV4-3 and TRBJ1-2, with TRBD1 as a possible D gene (6 bases). This CDR3 spans 17 amino acids. The germline CDR1 and CDR2 sequences are LGHNA and YSLEER. The ends were cut back, 1 base at V and 1 base at J, with 16 bases in the middle. The CDR3 loop reads CASSQVTGQNLNYGYTF. The CDR3 DNA reads TGCGCCAGCAGCCAAGTAACAGGACAGAACCTTAACTATGGCTACACCTTC.

The chain links TRBV19 to TRBJ1-5, with D possibly TRBD1 on 6 matching bases. The CDR3 is 13 residues long. Germline assignment: CDR1 LNHDA and CDR2 SQIVND (reference sequence). V lost 8 bases to trimming and J lost 6 bases, with 14 bases between them. The CDR3 nucleotides read TGTGCCAGTGAGAAGGGGGATCGTCAGCCCCAGCATTTT. Protein sequence: CASEKGDRQPQHF.

This clone was counted a few times. This rearrangement joins TRBV6-5 to TRBJ2-5, with D uncertain. Looked up from germline, CDR1 is MNHEY and CDR2 is SVGAGI. Trimming shortened V by 2 bases and J by 7 bases, and 11 bases separated the two germline ends. The CDR3 is made up of 13 amino acids. As DNA, the CDR3 is TGTGCCAGCAGTTACGACGGGTTCGGGACCCAGTACTTC. This gives the protein CASSYDGFGTQYF.

The table lists this clone with a few counts. The chain couples TRBV5-4 to TRBJ2-7; 13 nucleotides match TRBD2. Germline CDR1 and CDR2: SGHNT and YYREEE (reference sequence). CDR3 length: 17 residues. V lost 0 bases and J lost 7; bases outside the gene matches: 10. The CDR3: CASSLGLAGGASREQYF. DNA for the CDR3: TGTGCCAGCAGCTTGGGACTAGCGGGAGGCGCCTCTCGAGAGCAGTACTTC.

Concerning this clone: Its ends do not fully match the called genes, so a read error is possible. The V gene is TRBV29-1, the J gene TRBJ2-7; TRBD1 matches 7 bases. The CDR3 is made up of 11 amino acids. The germline CDR1 and CDR2 sequences are SQVTM and ANQGSEA. In DNA, the CDR3 is TGCAGCGTTGGGGCCGACAGGGCTTGGCACTTC. Translated: CSVGADRAWHF.